A single sample is the source of the 8 T cell receptor beta chains below, sequenced in a study of cytomegalovirus exposure and HLA in healthy donors. PCR involved 60 Vbeta and 13 Jbeta primers. TCRdb's copy holds only in-frame clones and misses some; the assay was immunoSEQ multiplex PCR. The sample has about 83,000 clones, about four fifths seen once. Source material: PBMCs. The receptor source for this set is a man between 60 and 75 years old in good health and CMV-seronegative.

This clone came up a few times. The chain recombines TRBV7-6 with TRBJ1-3; the D gene is possibly TRBD1 (5 bases). Germline V CDR1 and CDR2: SGHVS, FNYEAQ. The CDR3 loop spans 16 amino acids. The V and J ends lost 2 bases and 0 bases respectively, with 11 bases between them. The CDR3 is CASSLTQGLSGNTIYF. In nucleotides, the CDR3 is TGTGCCAGCAGCTTAACCCAGGGCCTCTCTGGAAACACCATATATTTT. The full variable domain, completed using reference TRBV7-6 and TRBJ1-3, is GAGVSQSPRYKVTKRGQDVALRCDPISGHVSLYWYRQALGQGPEFLTYFNYEAQQDKSGLPNDRFSAERPEGSISTLTIQRTEQRDSAMYRCASSLTQGLSGNTIYFGEGSWLTVV.

The genes are TRBV5-6 and TRBJ2-5, with 11 bases aligning to TRBD1. With 4 bases clipped from V and 5 bases from J, the junction kept 10 bases outside the gene matches. Germline CDR1 is SGHDT and CDR2 is YYEEEE. CDR3 size: 16 residues. CDR3 sequence (DNA): TGTGCCAGCAGCGGAGGACAGGGGGCGCGGTTGGAGACCCAGTACTTC. Amino acids: CASSGGQGARLETQYF.

This clone was counted a few times. V and J are TRBV6-6 and TRBJ1-2, with 7 positions matching TRBD1. V lost 10 bases to trimming and J lost 3 bases; unmatched junction nucleotides: 14. Germline CDR1 and CDR2: MNHNY and SVGAGI (reference sequence). The CDR3 spans 15 residues. CDR3 sequence (DNA): TGTGCCATTCAACCTATGACAGGGATGGACTATGGCTACACCTTC. This encodes CAIQPMTGMDYGYTF.

The chain is built from TRBV5-5 and TRBJ2-5, with 7 bases matching TRBD2. V shed 10 bases and J 1 base; nucleotides not matched to a gene: 13. The CDR3 is 15 residues long. CDR1 SGHKS and CDR2 YYEKEE come from the germline V gene (reference sequence). The CDR3 nucleotides read TGTGCCCCTCCTGGGGAAGGGGAGGGCCAAGAGACCCAGTACTTC. This codes for CAPPGEGEGQETQYF.

This chain links TRBV6-6 with TRBJ2-7; 9 positions match TRBD1. With V trimmed by 6 bases and J by 0 bases, 6 bases remained unmatched. Germline CDR1 MNHNY, CDR2 SVGAGI (reference sequence). The CDR3 consists of 15 residues. The DNA of the CDR3 is TGTGCCAGCAGGGTACAGGGGGCTCCCTCCTACGAGCAGTACTTC. Translating gives CASRVQGAPSYEQYF.

This chain connects TRBV4-2 to TRBJ2-7; tentative D call: TRBD1 (5 bases). Trimming shortened V by 1 base and J by 3 bases, and 7 bases separated the two germline ends. CDR1 is LGHNA, CDR2 YNFKEQ, per germline. CDR3 size: 13 residues. The CDR3 is CASSQADSYEQYF. The CDR3 DNA sequence: TGTGCCAGCAGCCAAGCCGACAGCTACGAGCAGTACTTC.

This clone turned up a few times. The V gene is TRBV6-6, the J gene TRBJ1-6; no firm D call. CDR3 size: 16 residues. V was shortened by 0 bases and J by 9 bases, with 15 bases between the two germline ends. Germline-derived CDR1 and CDR2 are MNHNY and SVGAGI (reference sequence). The CDR3 sequence is CASSYSVPYFGSPLHF. CDR3 bases: TGTGCCAGCAGTTACTCGGTTCCTTATTTCGGTTCACCCCTCCACTTT.

The V call is TRBV7-9, the J call TRBJ1-2; possible D gene TRBD1, 5 bases. Germline CDR1 and CDR2: SEHNR and FQNEAQ (reference sequence). V lost 6 bases and J 1 base, leaving 9 bases between the germline ends. The CDR3 runs to 13 residues. The CDR3 bases are TGTGCCAGCAGTCCGGGACTTAACTATGGCTACACCTTC. Encoded protein: CASSPGLNYGYTF. Complete variable domain (other parts from reference TRBV7-9 and TRBJ1-2): DTGVSQNPRHKITKRGQNVTFRCDPISEHNRLYWYRQTLGQGPEFLTYFQNEAQLEKSRLLSDRFSAERPKGSFSTLEIQRTEQGDSAMYLCASSPGLNYGYTFGSGTRLTVV.